This section outlines one T cell receptor beta chain sequence together with its context. Its antigen is undetermined. An equimolar mix of two oligonucleotides served as the beta constant-region primer for TRBC1 and TRBC2. The ligated cDNA underwent four PCR rounds using SP2 and nested alpha and beta constant-region primers. Each CDR3 protein gets one entry after TCRdb re-called the UMI-ligation and nested PCR reads with MiXCR. The sample has approximately 150,000 distinct CDR3 sequences, roughly 22% seen once. This entry belongs to a study of naive and memory T cell subsets. Germline V gene lookup returns CDR1 MDHEN and CDR2 SYDVKM. The CDR3 is made up of 13 amino acids. The ends were cut back, 6 bases at V and 8 bases at J, with 16 bases in the middle. Study outcomes and limitations: There was no ground truth to check naive and memory subset results. From naive to CM, EM and EMRA, diversity decreased and Gini increased. Possibly reflecting memory cells re-expressing CD45RA, a few larger clonotypes occurred in naive repertoires, especially CD8.

Input material: naive CD4+ T cells from blood. The chain combines TRBV28 with TRBJ1-1; maybe TRBD1 (5 bases). This clonotype was obtained from a human donor in good health. Written as DNA, the CDR3 is TGTGCCAGCAGCTCCGGGTCGGGGGTAGAAGCTTTCTTT. Amino acids: CASSSGSGVEAFF.